This is a list of T cell receptor beta chains from one sample in a study of regulatory T cells in long-lasting Graves disease. TCRdb processed the multiplex PCR reads anew with MiXCR; each CDR3 protein has one entry. The repertoire consists of 250,000 or so distinct CDR3 sequences, with just over 20% occurring once and the leading ten covering around 13%. Sequencing used peripheral blood mononuclear cells (PBMCs), obtained at new diagnosis, from a patient treated with antithyroid drugs. The receptors here all came from a female donor with Graves disease. CDR3s include the opening cysteine and the closing phenylalanine or tryptophan. A D gene is named only where the DNA matches it firmly. Clone size appears in some rows only: once, few, many, or a class for an expanded clone.

J gene: TRBJ2-7; clone size: NA; V gene: TRBV4-3; D gene: TRBD2; CDR3 protein: CASSQKTQTSGETYVQYF; CDR3 DNA: TGCGCCAGCAGCCAAAAAACCCAGACTAGCGGGGAAACCTACGTGCAGTACTTC
J gene: TRBJ2-2; clone size: many; V gene: TRBV7-2; D gene: NA; CDR3 protein: CASSLAGPPRTGELFF; CDR3 DNA: TGTGCCAGCAGCTTAGCGGGACCGCCCCGCACCGGGGAGCTGTTTTTT
J gene: TRBJ2-7; clone size: NA; V gene: TRBV7-2; D gene: TRBD2; CDR3 protein: CASSLESPGLAELSYEQYF; CDR3 DNA: TGTGCCAGCAGCTTAGAGTCCCCCGGACTAGCGGAACTCTCCTACGAGCAGTACTTC
J gene: TRBJ2-1; clone size: many; V gene: TRBV18; D gene: TRBD1; CDR3 protein: CASSPSHGQGEFF; CDR3 DNA: TGTGCCAGCTCACCCTCTCATGGACAGGGGGAGTTCTTC
J gene: TRBJ2-2; clone size: many; V gene: TRBV7-9; D gene: NA; CDR3 protein: CASRTRDGNTGELFF; CDR3 DNA: TGTGCCAGCAGGACGCGGGACGGTAACACCGGGGAGCTGTTTTTT
J gene: TRBJ2-7; clone size: many; V gene: TRBV11-1; D gene: NA; CDR3 protein: CASSLRRGRDNAYEQYF; CDR3 DNA: TGTGCCAGCAGCCTCAGACGAGGGCGGGACAACGCTTACGAGCAGTACTTC
J gene: TRBJ1-3; clone size: many; V gene: TRBV2; D gene: NA; CDR3 protein: CASSEVWDSGNTIYF; CDR3 DNA: TGTGCCAGCAGTGAGGTCTGGGACTCTGGAAACACCATATATTTT
J gene: TRBJ1-1; clone size: NA; V gene: TRBV6-2/TRBV6-3; D gene: TRBD1; CDR3 protein: CASSVQISGTGLNTEAFF; CDR3 DNA: TGTGCCAGCAGTGTACAGATCTCCGGGACAGGCCTCAACACTGAAGCTTTCTTT
J gene: TRBJ2-1; clone size: many; V gene: TRBV5-1; D gene: TRBD2; CDR3 protein: CASSPGGLGEREQFF; CDR3 DNA: TGCGCCAGCAGCCCGGGGGGGCTAGGAGAACGTGAGCAGTTCTTC
J gene: TRBJ2-1; clone size: few; V gene: TRBV20-1; D gene: TRBD2; CDR3 protein: CSARGLAGQSSYNEQFF; CDR3 DNA: TGCAGTGCCAGAGGACTAGCGGGACAGAGCTCCTACAATGAGCAGTTCTTC
J gene: TRBJ2-7; clone size: many; V gene: TRBV12-3/TRBV12-4; D gene: TRBD1; CDR3 protein: CASRQIGTAEQYF; CDR3 DNA: TGTGCCAGCAGACAGATTGGGACAGCCGAGCAGTACTTC
J gene: TRBJ1-2; clone size: NA; V gene: TRBV28; D gene: TRBD1; CDR3 protein: CASPGQGARGYGYTF; CDR3 DNA: TGTGCCAGCCCCGGACAGGGGGCGCGCGGCTATGGCTACACCTTC
J gene: TRBJ2-1; clone size: many; V gene: TRBV6-1; D gene: TRBD2; CDR3 protein: CASSAGTSSYNEQFF; CDR3 DNA: TGTGCCAGCAGCGCTGGGACTAGCTCCTACAATGAGCAGTTCTTC
J gene: TRBJ2-7; clone size: many; V gene: TRBV7-2; D gene: TRBD2; CDR3 protein: CASSLARLAGHEQYF; CDR3 DNA: TGTGCCAGCAGCTTAGCGCGGCTAGCGGGGCACGAGCAGTACTTC
J gene: TRBJ2-2; clone size: many; V gene: TRBV18; D gene: TRBD2; CDR3 protein: CASSPPGGSGGTGELFF; CDR3 DNA: TGTGCCAGCTCACCACCCGGGGGGAGCGGCGGCACCGGGGAGCTGTTTTTT
J gene: TRBJ2-2; clone size: NA; V gene: TRBV27; D gene: NA; CDR3 protein: CASRDSYNTGELFF; CDR3 DNA: TGTGCCAGCAGGGACAGTTATAACACCGGGGAGCTGTTTTTT
J gene: TRBJ1-6; clone size: many; V gene: TRBV6-2/TRBV6-3; D gene: NA; CDR3 protein: CASSYSGTSNSPLHF; CDR3 DNA: TGTGCCAGCAGTTACTCCGGGACATCTAATTCACCCCTCCACTTT
J gene: TRBJ2-7; clone size: many; V gene: TRBV28; D gene: NA; CDR3 protein: CASTIPYSYEQYF; CDR3 DNA: TGTGCCAGCACCATACCCTATTCCTACGAGCAGTACTTC
J gene: TRBJ1-6; clone size: NA; V gene: TRBV2; D gene: NA; CDR3 protein: CASSERQQLWSPLHF; CDR3 DNA: TGTGCCAGCAGTGAAAGACAGCAATTATGGTCACCCCTCCACTTT
J gene: TRBJ1-4; clone size: NA; V gene: TRBV5-5; D gene: NA; CDR3 protein: CASSGLLRATNEKLFF; CDR3 DNA: TGTGCCAGCAGTGGGCTGCTCAGGGCAACTAATGAAAAACTGTTTTTT
J gene: TRBJ1-1; clone size: few; V gene: TRBV7-9; D gene: TRBD1; CDR3 protein: CASSYWDRPNTEAFF; CDR3 DNA: TGTGCCAGCAGCTACTGGGACAGGCCGAACACTGAAGCTTTCTTT
J gene: TRBJ2-1; clone size: few; V gene: TRBV7-7; D gene: TRBD2; CDR3 protein: CASSPGLGSYNEQFF; CDR3 DNA: TGTGCCAGCAGCCCGGGACTAGGCTCCTACAATGAGCAGTTCTTC
J gene: TRBJ1-2; clone size: many; V gene: TRBV20-1; D gene: NA; CDR3 protein: CSASPVGGSLNYGYTF; CDR3 DNA: TGCAGTGCAAGCCCGGTGGGGGGATCTCTTAACTATGGCTACACCTTC
J gene: TRBJ2-1; clone size: many; V gene: TRBV7-3; D gene: TRBD2; CDR3 protein: CASSSAGLAGETSYNEQFF; CDR3 DNA: TGTGCCAGCAGCTCCGCCGGACTAGCGGGGGAGACCTCCTACAATGAGCAGTTCTTC
J gene: TRBJ1-4; clone size: many; V gene: TRBV20-1; D gene: NA; CDR3 protein: CSGGGGASGEKLFF; CDR3 DNA: TGCAGTGGGGGGGGAGGGGCGTCCGGCGAAAAACTGTTTTTT
J gene: TRBJ2-7; clone size: many; V gene: TRBV5-8; D gene: TRBD1; CDR3 protein: CASSLFGQGREQYF; CDR3 DNA: TGTGCCAGCAGCTTGTTTGGACAGGGGCGCGAGCAGTACTTC
J gene: TRBJ2-7; clone size: few; V gene: TRBV7-2; D gene: TRBD1; CDR3 protein: CASSPRQGIGLFEQYF; CDR3 DNA: TGTGCCAGCAGCCCCCGACAGGGGATCGGCTTGTTCGAGCAGTACTTC
J gene: TRBJ1-5; clone size: many; V gene: TRBV28; D gene: NA; CDR3 protein: CASVDQQGNQPQHF; CDR3 DNA: TGTGCCAGCGTCGACCAACAGGGCAATCAGCCCCAGCATTTT
J gene: TRBJ1-1; clone size: many; V gene: TRBV18; D gene: NA; CDR3 protein: CASSRGANTEAFF; CDR3 DNA: TGTGCCAGCTCGCGGGGGGCTAACACTGAAGCTTTCTTT
J gene: TRBJ2-3; clone size: few; V gene: TRBV11-2; D gene: TRBD2; CDR3 protein: CASSPGGGPDTQYF; CDR3 DNA: TGTGCCAGCAGCCCGGGGGGGGGCCCAGATACGCAGTATTTT
J gene: TRBJ1-5; clone size: NA; V gene: TRBV30; D gene: NA; CDR3 protein: CAWSRRRGNQPQHF; CDR3 DNA: TGTGCCTGGAGTAGGCGGCGGGGCAATCAGCCCCAGCATTTT
J gene: TRBJ2-7; clone size: many; V gene: TRBV3-1; D gene: NA; CDR3 protein: CASRLGSGEQYF; CDR3 DNA: TGTGCCAGCCGACTAGGATCAGGCGAGCAGTACTTC
J gene: TRBJ2-7; clone size: NA; V gene: TRBV4-1; D gene: TRBD1; CDR3 protein: CASSQVPGQGAYEQYF; CDR3 DNA: TGCGCCAGCAGCCAAGTACCGGGACAGGGGGCTTACGAGCAGTACTTC
J gene: TRBJ2-1; clone size: many; V gene: TRBV7-2; D gene: NA; CDR3 protein: CASSRGASRRNEQFF; CDR3 DNA: TGTGCCAGCAGCAGGGGGGCAAGCCGGAGGAATGAGCAGTTCTTC
J gene: TRBJ2-3; clone size: few; V gene: TRBV10-1; D gene: NA; CDR3 protein: CASSVGTVRDTQYF; CDR3 DNA: TGCGCCAGCAGTGTTGGGACGGTTAGAGATACGCAGTATTTT
J gene: TRBJ2-3; clone size: NA; V gene: TRBV15; D gene: TRBD2; CDR3 protein: CATSRETSGLYTDTQYF; CDR3 DNA: TGTGCCACCAGCAGGGAGACTAGCGGCCTGTACACAGATACGCAGTATTTT
J gene: TRBJ1-1; clone size: NA; V gene: TRBV12-3/TRBV12-4; D gene: NA; CDR3 protein: CASSQTVCTEAFF; CDR3 DNA: TGTGCCAGCAGCCAGACAGTGTGCACTGAAGCTTTCTTT
J gene: TRBJ2-3; clone size: many; V gene: TRBV5-1; D gene: NA; CDR3 protein: CASGRDTSTDTQYF; CDR3 DNA: TGCGCCAGCGGCCGGGACACAAGCACAGATACGCAGTATTTT
J gene: TRBJ2-2; clone size: NA; V gene: TRBV28; D gene: NA; CDR3 protein: CASSLAGKGTGELFF; CDR3 DNA: TGTGCCAGCAGTTTAGCGGGGAAGGGGACCGGGGAGCTGTTTTTT
J gene: TRBJ1-2; clone size: many; V gene: TRBV2; D gene: NA; CDR3 protein: CASSEIPSYGYTF; CDR3 DNA: TGTGCCAGCAGTGAAATCCCATCCTATGGCTACACCTTC
J gene: TRBJ2-3; clone size: NA; V gene: TRBV6-1; D gene: TRBD2; CDR3 protein: CAGSPPGLAGVASTDTQYF; CDR3 DNA: TGTGCCGGCAGTCCACCGGGACTAGCGGGGGTGGCTAGTACAGATACGCAGTATTTT
J gene: TRBJ2-7; clone size: many; V gene: TRBV7-2; D gene: NA; CDR3 protein: CASSSRDGSYEQYF; CDR3 DNA: TGTGCCAGCAGCTCCCGGGACGGATCCTACGAGCAGTACTTC
J gene: TRBJ2-7; clone size: many; V gene: TRBV2; D gene: TRBD2; CDR3 protein: CASSETQGGYTYEQYF; CDR3 DNA: TGTGCCAGCAGTGAAACCCAGGGAGGGTATACCTACGAGCAGTACTTC
J gene: TRBJ2-1; clone size: many; V gene: TRBV12-3/TRBV12-4; D gene: TRBD2; CDR3 protein: CASSLAGWGGVVGNEQFF; CDR3 DNA: TGTGCCAGCAGTTTAGCGGGGTGGGGGGGGGTGGTAGGGAATGAGCAGTTCTTC
J gene: TRBJ1-5; clone size: many; V gene: TRBV6-1; D gene: TRBD1; CDR3 protein: CASSRTGLSDQPQHF; CDR3 DNA: TGTGCCAGCAGTCGGACAGGACTATCAGATCAGCCCCAGCATTTT
J gene: TRBJ2-1; clone size: NA; V gene: TRBV12-3/TRBV12-4; D gene: TRBD2; CDR3 protein: CASSLDIAGVREQFF; CDR3 DNA: TGTGCCAGCAGTTTGGACATAGCGGGAGTCCGGGAGCAGTTCTTC
J gene: TRBJ2-7; clone size: many; V gene: TRBV3-1; D gene: NA; CDR3 protein: CASSRGDGEQYF; CDR3 DNA: TGTGCCAGCAGCCGGGGGGATGGCGAGCAGTACTTC
J gene: TRBJ2-1; clone size: NA; V gene: TRBV3-1; D gene: TRBD2; CDR3 protein: CASSPSGTSVNNEQFF; CDR3 DNA: TGTGCCAGCAGCCCCTCTGGGACTAGCGTCAACAATGAGCAGTTCTTC
J gene: TRBJ2-5; clone size: few; V gene: TRBV10-3; D gene: TRBD1; CDR3 protein: CASTDWGQGRETQYF; CDR3 DNA: TGTGCCAGCACCGACTGGGGACAGGGGAGAGAGACCCAGTACTTC
J gene: TRBJ2-7; clone size: many; V gene: TRBV10-3; D gene: NA; CDR3 protein: CAISESTSDEQYF; CDR3 DNA: TGTGCCATCAGTGAGTCGACATCTGACGAGCAGTACTTC
J gene: TRBJ2-3; clone size: few; V gene: TRBV11-3; D gene: NA; CDR3 protein: CASSLDHRERGQYF; CDR3 DNA: TGTGCCAGCAGCTTAGACCACAGGGAGAGGGGGCAGTATTTT